These 8 T cell receptor beta chains came from one sample sequenced in a study of cytomegalovirus exposure and HLA in healthy donors. The PCR contained 60 Vbeta and 13 Jbeta primers. Measured with immunoSEQ multiplex PCR; TCRdb has only the in-frame clones, and not every one. The profile shows roughly 150,000 clones, roughly 75% of them singletons. The sample comprised PBMCs. The receptors derive from a man aged 30-40 years in good health.

The chain uses TRBV7-2 and TRBJ2-1, with 7 positions matching TRBD2. The CDR3 is made up of 15 amino acids. V dropped 5 bases and J dropped 0; count of bases not matched to a gene: 4. Germline CDR1 and CDR2: SGHTA and FQGNSA. DNA of the CDR3: TGTGCCAGCAGCCCTCCTAGCGGCTCCTACAATGAGCAGTTCTTC. Translation: CASSPPSGSYNEQFF.

CDR3 nucleotides: TGCAGCGTTGAAGTCGGGACAGGACTCTCCTACGAGCAGTACTTC. Translated, it gives CSVEVGTGLSYEQYF. The gene calls are TRBV29-1 and TRBJ2-7; 8 positions agree with TRBD1. V dropped 1 base and J dropped 0; count of bases not matched to a gene: 5. There are 15 residues in the CDR3. Germline CDR1 reads SQVTM; CDR2 reads ANQGSEA.

This chain uses TRBV9 with TRBJ2-3; D not resolved. The CDR3 length is 12 residues. Germline CDR1 SGDLS, CDR2 YYNGEE. Trimming left V 1 base short and J 2 bases short, with 2 bases between. The CDR3 protein is CASSVYTDTQYF. In nucleotides, the CDR3 is TGTGCCAGCAGCGTATACACAGATACGCAGTATTTT. Filled out from reference TRBV9 and TRBJ2-3, the complete variable domain reads DSGVTQTPKHLITATGQRVTLRCSPRSGDLSVYWYQQSLDQGLQFLIQYYNGEERAKGNILERFSAQQFPDLHSELNLSSLELGDSALYFCASSVYTDTQYFGPGTRLTVL.

V usage is TRBV13 and J usage is TRBJ1-5; D is unresolved. Germline V gene lookup returns CDR1 PRHDT and CDR2 FYEKMQ (reference sequence). Trimming stripped 0 bases from V and 1 base from J, with 4 bases between. The CDR3 is 14 amino acids. The CDR3 loop is CASSLGLSNQPQHF. Here the CDR3 DNA reads TGTGCCAGCAGCTTAGGCCTCAGCAATCAGCCCCAGCATTTT.

The V and J genes are TRBV6-6 and TRBJ1-3; 7 nucleotides agree with TRBD1. V lost 6 bases to trimming and J lost 0 bases; unmatched junction nucleotides: 8. There are 16 residues in the CDR3. The germline CDR1 and CDR2 sequences are MNHNY and SVGAGI (reference sequence). The CDR3 loop is CASRPTGALSGNTIYF. The CDR3 DNA reads as TGTGCCAGCAGACCCACAGGGGCCCTCTCTGGAAACACCATATATTTT.

V gene TRBV7-9 combines with J gene TRBJ1-1; the D gene is possibly TRBD1 (6 bases). The CDR3 totals 15 residues. CDR1 is SEHNR and CDR2 is FQNEAQ in the germline V gene (reference sequence). V was cut by 5 bases and J by 6 bases, with 19 bases left in between. The CDR3 coding sequence is TGTGCCAGCAGCCCGCAAGGGACACTGAGACCTGAAGCTTTCTTT. Translated: CASSPQGTLRPEAFF. Together with reference TRBV7-9 and TRBJ1-1, the CDR3 gives the full variable domain: DTGVSQNPRHKITKRGQNVTFRCDPISEHNRLYWYRQTLGQGPEFLTYFQNEAQLEKSRLLSDRFSAERPKGSFSTLEIQRTEQGDSAMYLCASSPQGTLRPEAFFGQGTRLTVV.

The rearrangement joins TRBV5-8 to TRBJ1-3; TRBD1 might be the D (6 bases). Germline V gene sequence: CDR1 SGHTS, CDR2 YDEGEE. V lost 2 bases, J lost 1 base, and 7 bases lay in between. The CDR3 runs 14 residues. CDR3 amino acids: CASSLGQSGNTIYF. CDR3 nucleotide sequence: TGTGCCAGCAGCTTAGGACAGTCTGGAAACACCATATATTTT.

A single count supports this clone. The rearrangement links TRBV9 to TRBJ1-1; D may be TRBD1 (6 bases). The length of the CDR3 is 14 residues. CDR1 is SGDLS, CDR2 YYNGEE, per germline. V was clipped by 4 bases and J by 3 bases, with 13 bases between them. The CDR3 DNA follows: TGTGCCAGCAGCCCAAGGACAGTCGACACTGAAGCTTTCTTT. Its translation: CASSPRTVDTEAFF.